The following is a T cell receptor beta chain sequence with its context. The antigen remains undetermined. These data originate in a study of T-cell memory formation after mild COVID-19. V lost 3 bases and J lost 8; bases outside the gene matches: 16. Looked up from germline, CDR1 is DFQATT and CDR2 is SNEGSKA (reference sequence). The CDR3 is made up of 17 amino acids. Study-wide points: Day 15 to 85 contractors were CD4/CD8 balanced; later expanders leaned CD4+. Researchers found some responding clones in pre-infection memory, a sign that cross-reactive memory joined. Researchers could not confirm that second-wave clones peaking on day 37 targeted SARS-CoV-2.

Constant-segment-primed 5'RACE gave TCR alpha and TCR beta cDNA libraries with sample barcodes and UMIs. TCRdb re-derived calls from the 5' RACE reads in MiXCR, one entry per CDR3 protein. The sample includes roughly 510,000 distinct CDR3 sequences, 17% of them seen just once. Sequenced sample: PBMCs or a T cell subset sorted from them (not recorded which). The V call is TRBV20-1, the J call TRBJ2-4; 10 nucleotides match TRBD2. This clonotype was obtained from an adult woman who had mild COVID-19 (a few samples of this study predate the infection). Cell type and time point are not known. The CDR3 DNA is TGCAGTGCTAGCGCCCCCCCTGGGAGCGGGAGGGTCTACATTCAGTACTTC. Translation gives CSASAPPGSGRVYIQYF.